Many counts were recorded for the clone carrying this T cell receptor (beta chain). What it binds is unknown. The sample belongs to a study of T cells in Graves' hyperthyroidism and ophthalmopathy. Turning to the study itself: Peripheral blood was collected at initial diagnosis, before any treatment. Findings and caveats of the study: The model forecast ophthalmopathy, anticipating it by a median approximately 7 months before onset. Expanded thyroid clonotypes (above 0.001) were mostly also found in blood.

Diagnoses were made from clinical symptoms, serum measures (thyroxine and TRAb), thyroid ultrasound and orbital computed tomography. The investigators amplified TCR beta CDR3 regions from RNA transcripts. With the HTBI primer set, the TCR CDR3 went through a first round of RT-PCR. TCRdb reprocessed the multiplex PCR reads via MiXCR and lists one record per CDR3 protein. This sample yields some 50,000 distinct CDR3 sequences, of which over 40% are seen a single time; roughly 10% belongs to the top ten. The sample taken for sequencing was blood. The clonotype originates from a woman aged 45-59 years with Graves' ophthalmopathy.

The CDR3 DNA follows: TGTGCCAGCAGTTTAATAGCGGGAGGCACAGATACGCAGTATTTT. Protein: CASSLIAGGTDTQYF. The chain is built from TRBV6-5 and TRBJ2-3; 9 bases line up with TRBD2. Losses at the gene ends were 4 bases for V and 1 base for J; bases not matched to a gene: 3. This CDR3 spans 15 amino acids. Germline V CDR1 and CDR2: MNHEY, SVGAGI.